The 32 T cell receptor beta chains listed next were all sequenced from one sample in a study of control samples from healthy donors and cancer patients. Measured with immunoSEQ multiplex PCR; TCRdb has only the in-frame clones, and not every one. Counted here are 85,000 to 100,000 clones, around 80% occurring once; the ten biggest clones make up 1.5% to 2.5%. The sequenced material came from blood. These receptors all come from a man between 60 and 70 years old in good health.

A note on this clone: Mismatch with germline at one junction end may stem from a read error. V and J are TRBV7-7 and TRBJ2-3; possible D gene TRBD1, 5 bases. From germline, CDR1 is SSHAT and CDR2 FNYEAQ (reference sequence). This CDR3 spans 13 amino acids. The chain's CDR3 is CASSLGGTDTQYF. The CDR3 DNA reads as TGTGCTAGCAGCTTAGGGGGCACAGATACGCAGTATTTT.

This clone was counted a few times. This chain uses TRBV3-1 (or the pseudogene TRBV3-2) with TRBJ2-3; 8 bases are a match to TRBD1. From germline, CDR1 is LGHDT and CDR2 YNNKEL (reference sequence). The CDR3 spans 13 residues. The ends lost 8 bases at V and 6 bases at J; junction bases unmatched: 7. The CDR3 DNA reads TGTGCCAGCTTCGACAGGGGCATGGATACGCAGTATTTT. This sequence encodes CASFDRGMDTQYF.

This rearrangement joins TRBV6-4 to TRBJ1-1; tentatively, D is TRBD1 (5 bases). This CDR3 contains 14 residues. The V gene lost 0 bases and the J gene lost 6 bases, with 11 bases spanning the gap. Germline V lookup: CDR1 MRHNA, CDR2 SNTAGT. The CDR3 region is CASSDSGDRSEAFF. Written as DNA, the CDR3 is TGTGCCAGCAGTGACTCGGGGGATCGGTCTGAAGCTTTCTTT.

The chain uses TRBV5-4 and TRBJ1-2; D unresolved. The CDR3 has 14 residues. Per germline, CDR1 SGHNT and CDR2 YYREEE (reference sequence). CDR3 loop: CASEEVGLDYGYTF. The CDR3 region has the DNA TGTGCGAGCGAGGAGGTGGGCTTGGACTATGGCTACACCTTC.

This clone was recorded only once. V is TRBV6-6 and J is TRBJ2-4; D not certain. V was trimmed by 1 base and J by 5 bases, leaving 12 bases between them. The length of the CDR3 is 15 residues. The V gene's germline CDR1 is MNHNY and CDR2 SVGAGI (reference sequence). The CDR3, as DNA: TGTGCCAGCAGTTACTTAGGTGGGCGAGAAAACATTCAGTACTTC. It specifies CASSYLGGRENIQYF.

The gene calls are TRBV5-4 and TRBJ2-1; unclear D gene. This CDR3 region has 14 residues. CDR1 is SGHNT and CDR2 is YYREEE in the germline V gene (reference sequence). V lost 3 bases and J lost 5, with 12 bases in between. This CDR3 is CASSWTDPDNEQFF. CDR3 sequence (DNA): TGTGCCAGCAGCTGGACGGACCCCGACAATGAGCAGTTCTTC.

This clone was observed a handful of times. The chain has TRBV3-1 (or the pseudogene TRBV3-2) and TRBJ2-7, with D uncertain. The CDR3 spans 15 residues. Germline assignment: CDR1 LGHDT and CDR2 YNNKEL (reference sequence). The V end lost 1 base, the J end lost 1 base, and 11 bases lay between the germline ends. This CDR3 is CASSQAPGQSYEQYF. The CDR3 DNA reads TGTGCCAGCAGCCAAGCTCCGGGCCAGTCCTACGAGCAGTACTTC.

V gene TRBV29-1 combines with J gene TRBJ2-1; the match to TRBD2 covers 9 bases. This CDR3 is built from 15 residues. J gave up 5 bases and V 6 bases, and 11 bases lay outside the gene matches. Looked up from germline, CDR1 is SQVTM and CDR2 is ANQGSEA. The CDR3 here is CSVVGPAGGNNEQFF. The CDR3 nucleotides read TGCAGCGTCGTTGGCCCAGCGGGGGGTAACAATGAGCAGTTCTTC.

The chain joins TRBV6-5 to TRBJ2-5, with D unclear. Germline V CDR1 and CDR2: MNHEY, SVGAGI. This CDR3 region has 14 residues. The V and J ends lost 6 bases and 0 bases respectively, with 11 bases between them. CDR3 loop: CASSNTKYQETQYF. In nucleotides, the CDR3 is TGTGCCAGCAGCAACACCAAGTACCAAGAGACCCAGTACTTC.

The chain carries TRBV6-1 and TRBJ2-7, with 7 bases that match TRBD2. CDR1 MNHNS and CDR2 SASEGT come from the germline V gene. This CDR3 comprises 14 residues. Trimming cost V 0 bases and J 11 bases; bases outside gene matches: 10. This chain's CDR3 is CASSEAQRDPPKYF. CDR3 sequence (DNA): TGTGCCAGCAGTGAAGCTCAGCGGGATCCACCAAAGTACTTC.

CDR3 DNA: TGTGCCACCAGTGATCATTCCGGACAGGGGGCGAACACCGGGGAGCTGTTTTTT. Translating gives CATSDHSGQGANTGELFF. The chain joins TRBV24-1 to TRBJ2-2; 10 nucleotides match TRBD1. The CDR3 runs to 18 residues. Germline V lookup: CDR1 KGHDR, CDR2 SFDVKD. The V gene end was trimmed by 3 bases and the J gene end by 0 bases; junction bases not matched to a gene: 6.

The chain links TRBV19 to TRBJ2-7; 7 positions agree with TRBD2. Trimming took 4 bases from V and 5 from J; bases not matched to a gene: 8. CDR3 length: 14 residues. The germline V gene has CDR1 LNHDA and CDR2 SQIVND (reference sequence). CDR3 protein: CASSRTRGLDEQYF. Written as DNA, the CDR3 is TGTGCCAGTAGTAGGACTAGAGGTCTTGACGAGCAGTACTTC.

As for this clone: At the DNA level, this CDR3 is encoded by other sequences in the same sample as well. The chain employs TRBV19 and TRBJ1-1, with D tentatively TRBD1 (6 bases). V was pared by 3 bases and J by 4 bases, with 12 bases between. This CDR3 has 14 amino acids. CDR1 is LNHDA and CDR2 is SQIVND in the germline V gene (reference sequence). The CDR3 nucleotides read TGTGCCAGTAGTATCAGGGGTTTAGGCACTGAAGCTTTCTTT. As protein: CASSIRGLGTEAFF.

This chain joins TRBV11-2 and TRBJ2-5, with TRBD2 identical over 11 bases. The closer fit of TRBJ2-7 to the DNA end suggests the J call may be wrong. The germline CDR1 and CDR2 sequences are SGHAT and FQNNGV. The CDR3 extends over 16 amino acids. Written as DNA, the CDR3 is TGTGCCAGCAGCTTAGAGGTAGCGGGGGGGAACTACGAGCAGTACTTC. Translating gives CASSLEVAGGNYEQYF.

V and J are TRBV7-9 and TRBJ1-2; TRBD1 matches 9 bases. J gave up 4 bases and V 11 bases, and 5 bases lay outside the gene matches. This CDR3 has 12 amino acids. Looked up from germline, CDR1 is SEHNR and CDR2 is FQNEAQ (reference sequence). The CDR3 coding sequence is TGTGCCGTCCGGGACAGGGCCTATGGCTACACCTTC. Its protein product is CAVRDRAYGYTF.

The rearrangement uses TRBV19 and TRBJ2-2; 10 positions agree with TRBD2. In germline, CDR1 is LNHDA, CDR2 SQIVND (reference sequence). The CDR3 has 13 amino acids. V trimming: 7 bases; J trimming: 7 bases; junction bases outside the gene matches: 3. CDR3 sequence (DNA): TGTGCCAGTAAGCGGGAGGGGGACGGGGAGCTGTTTTTT. Its translation: CASKREGDGELFF.

The chain joins TRBV18 to TRBJ2-5; 7 bases are a match to TRBD1. This CDR3 is built from 15 residues. With 2 bases clipped from V and 1 base from J, the junction kept 4 bases outside the gene matches. Germline V gives CDR1 KGHSH, CDR2 LQKENI. The CDR3 protein is CASSPLQGSQETQYF. CDR3 nucleotides: TGTGCCAGCTCACCATTACAGGGGTCCCAAGAGACCCAGTACTTC. The variable domain in full, completed from reference TRBV18 and TRBJ2-5, reads NAGVMQNPRHLVRRRGQEARLRCSPMKGHSHVYWYRQLPEEGLKFMVYLQKENIIDESGMPKERFSAEFPKEGPSILRIQQVVRGDSAAYFCASSPLQGSQETQYFGPGTRLLVL.

V usage is TRBV6-6 and J usage is TRBJ2-7; 11 positions agree with TRBD1. The CDR3 is made up of 15 amino acids. Germline V gives CDR1 MNHNY, CDR2 SVGAGI (reference sequence). After removal of 2 bases from V and 5 bases from J, the junction contained 5 bases not matched to a gene. The CDR3 DNA is TGTGCCAGCAGTTACCCGGGACAGGGGGGGAACGAGCAGTACTTC. This encodes CASSYPGQGGNEQYF.

CDR3 coding DNA: TGTGCCTGGGCGACAGGGCATGAGCAGTTCTTC. Its protein product is CAWATGHEQFF. The V gene is TRBV30, the J gene TRBJ2-1; TRBD1 matches at 7 bases. V gave up 5 bases and J gave up 8 bases; unmatched junction bases: 3. This CDR3 contains 11 residues. Germline V CDR1 and CDR2: GTSNPN, SVGIG (reference sequence).

The chain uses TRBV18 and TRBJ2-7, with TRBD1 identical over 7 bases. Germline loops: CDR1 KGHSH, CDR2 LQKENI. The trim removed 4 bases at V and 4 bases at J, leaving 7 bases unmatched. The CDR3 has 14 residues. The DNA for the CDR3 is TGTGCCAGCTCACTGAGACAGGGTCAGTACGAGCAGTACTTC. It yields the protein CASSLRQGQYEQYF.

This sequence joins TRBV27 and TRBJ1-4; no reliable D call. CDR1 is MNHEY and CDR2 is SMNVEV in the germline V gene (reference sequence). The CDR3 is 15 residues long. V shed 3 bases and J shed 8 bases, with 16 bases lying between them. The CDR3 DNA sequence: TGTGCCAGCAGTTTTTCGGGCAGGAGTGGCGAAAAACTGTTTTTT. This sequence encodes CASSFSGRSGEKLFF.

The chain couples TRBV3-1 (or the pseudogene TRBV3-2) to TRBJ1-3; no reliable D call. The CDR3 contains 14 residues. CDR1 and CDR2 (germline): LGHDT, YNNKEL (reference sequence). The V and J ends lost 0 bases and 5 bases respectively, with 8 bases between them. The CDR3 sequence is CASSQDQDRNTIYF. CDR3 sequence (DNA): TGTGCCAGCAGCCAAGATCAGGACCGAAACACCATATATTTT.

The chain joins TRBV6-5 to TRBJ2-7, with no clear D. Germline lookup yields CDR1 MNHEY and CDR2 SVGAGI. The CDR3 sequence is 14 residues long. The ends were cut back, 0 bases at V and 7 bases at J, with 13 bases in the middle. The chain's CDR3 is CASSYSVEGREQYF. DNA of the CDR3: TGTGCCAGCAGTTACTCGGTTGAAGGGCGGGAGCAGTACTTC.

The chain uses TRBV7-8 and TRBJ1-4; TRBD1 might be the D (5 bases). Germline-derived CDR1 and CDR2 are SGHVS and FQNEAQ. This CDR3 comprises 14 residues. Trimming pared 5 bases from V and 4 bases from J, leaving 11 bases between. The CDR3 is CASSLGGVNEKLFF. The CDR3 coding sequence is TGTGCCAGCAGCCTTGGGGGGGTTAATGAAAAACTGTTTTTT.

The chain combines TRBV6-5 with TRBJ2-7, with TRBD1 matching over 11 bases. The CDR3 spans 14 residues. V lost 7 bases, J lost 4 bases, and 6 bases stayed unmatched. The germline gives CDR1 MNHEY, CDR2 SVGAGI. The CDR3 DNA is TGTGCCAGCATTCTGGACAGGGGGCTTTACGAGCAGTACTTC. Its protein is CASILDRGLYEQYF.

V gene TRBV5-4 combines with J gene TRBJ1-1, with a weak D call TRBD1 (5 bases). The CDR3 consists of 16 residues. CDR1 and CDR2 from the germline V gene are SGHNT and YYREEE (reference sequence). The V end lost 0 bases, the J end lost 1 base, and 13 bases lay between the germline ends. DNA of the CDR3: TGTGCCAGCAGCTTGGCTCACCAGGGAGAGAACACTGAAGCTTTCTTT. Translation: CASSLAHQGENTEAFF.

This chain connects TRBV24-1 to TRBJ2-2; tentative D call: TRBD1 (5 bases). Trimming took off 6 bases at V and 7 bases at J, with 8 bases between the two ends. The germline CDR1 and CDR2 sequences are KGHDR and SFDVKD. CDR3 length: 12 residues. Written as DNA, the CDR3 is TGTGCCACCAGTAGGGGAATCGGGGAGCTGTTTTTT. Residues: CATSRGIGELFF.

Only a few counts were recorded for this clone. J is TRBJ1-3 and V is TRBV5-5, with 11 bases lining up with TRBD1. J was trimmed by 7 bases and V by 5 bases; bases with no gene match: 8. Germline CDR1 is SGHKS and CDR2 is YYEKEE (reference sequence). CDR3 length equals 15 residues. CDR3 bases: TGTGCCAGCAGTAGGACAGGGGGCGCGTCTAACACCATATATTTT. Its translation is CASSRTGGASNTIYF.

This clone was observed once. The chain combines TRBV27 with TRBJ1-5, with D tentatively TRBD1 (6 bases). Germline-derived CDR1 and CDR2 are MNHEY and SMNVEV (reference sequence). Trimming took off 5 bases at V and 6 bases at J, with 11 bases between the two ends. This CDR3 has 13 amino acids. Written as DNA, the CDR3 is TGTGCCAGCAGTGCCGGGGGGCTTCAGCCCCAGCATTTT. Translation: CASSAGGLQPQHF.

Only a few counts were recorded for this clone. The genes are TRBV29-1 and TRBJ2-7; D is unclear. Germline V gene data show CDR1 as SQVTM and CDR2 as ANQGSEA. The length of the CDR3 is 11 residues. V was trimmed by 4 bases and J by 5 bases, leaving 9 bases between them. The CDR3 is CSVGTNHEQYF. Here the CDR3 DNA reads TGCAGCGTTGGAACCAACCACGAGCAGTACTTC.

At least ten counts were recorded for this clone. The rearrangement links TRBV20-1 to TRBJ2-1; TRBD2 might be the D (5 bases). The CDR3 covers 11 residues. V gave up 7 bases and J gave up 10 bases, with 14 bases separating them. Germline CDR1 DFQATT, CDR2 SNEGSKA (reference sequence). The CDR3 here is CSVRRAVEQFF. The CDR3 bases are TGCAGTGTTAGGCGGGCAGTCGAGCAGTTCTTC.

This clone was picked up a small number of times. This rearrangement joins TRBV29-1 to TRBJ2-3; 7 bases match TRBD1. Unmatched junction bases numbered 11, after V lost 6 bases and J lost 2 bases. CDR3 size: 15 residues. Germline V gives CDR1 SQVTM, CDR2 ANQGSEA. DNA of the CDR3: TGCAGCGTAAGAACCGGGACAGCTTCCACAGATACGCAGTATTTT. Translated: CSVRTGTASTDTQYF.